This T cell receptor (beta chain) derives from a study of spatial heterogeneity in lung cancer (dated by TCRdb to the late 2010s). The study in broad terms: More beta-chain than alpha-chain transcripts were consistently detected, likely reflecting higher beta-chain transcript abundance. In the raw uncorrected reads, each unique combination of TCR and UMI appeared more than ten times on average. The study linked features of the TCR repertoire to counts of nonsynonymous mutations, which were determined by whole-exome sequencing of tumor tissue. In non-small cell lung cancer, the study quantitatively compared TCR alpha and beta repertoires across several tumor regions, matched nontumor lung, and blood. Both alpha and beta chains were TCR-sequenced in 210 or so tumor regions, roughly 70 matched nontumor lung samples and approximately 50 PBMC samples obtained at surgery.

The CDR1 and CDR2 encoded by the germline V gene are SGHAT and FQNNGV. Trimming takes 2 bases off V and 4 bases off J; junction bases not matched to a gene: 0. Including the terminal cysteine and phenylalanine, the CDR3 comprises 14 residues. Only the CDR3 portion is preserved as DNA: 42 bases, with reading frame beginning at the first base. The method was 5' RACE. The sequencer listed for this sample is NextSeq 500. The TCR library protocol attached a unique molecular identifier to each TCR cDNA molecule to allow correction of PCR and sequencing errors. As for how the authors treated the data: TCR identification, UMI-based error correction and CDR3 extraction were performed with Decombinator tools. Expanded TCRs were defined as those above a frequency of 2 per 1,000, corresponding to the top 1% of the tumor frequency distribution. Renyi diversity was computed with the R vegan package after each repertoire had been subsampled 100 times to 5,000 TCRs. To build CDR3 similarity networks, amino acid triplet string-kernel similarity was used, and CDR3s were connected when their pairwise similarity was above 0.82. In-frame beta chains were kept once TCRdb had trimmed the public reads at Q25 with fastp and called clones with MiXCR. Duplicate CDR3 protein sequences are folded into a single record with the most common DNA and genes. Here the V and J calls rest on TCRdb's processing, not on the authors' analysis. Recorded for this sample are roughly 13,000 distinct CDR3 sequences; 3% to 4% of them occurred a single time. The ten top clones hold more than 35% of the sample.

Beyond this particular receptor, the publication reports: Additional single-cell paired TCR alpha and beta sequencing was considered necessary to confirm, at a functional level, the hypothesis that regional TCRs recognize regional mutations. Ubiquitous expanded tumor TCRs were found in blood more often at tumor resection than at routine follow-up.

Interpreted using the paper, the time point label stands for: sample taken at primary tumor resection. For TCR sequencing, whole RNA was extracted from tumor and nontumor lung tissue, or from cryopreserved PBMC samples, and no cell sorting was done. The donors were 65 to 90 patients from the lung TRACERx cohort who had early-stage, untreated non-small cell lung cancer. A patient was chosen for TCR sequencing only when enough RNA was available from at least two tumor regions. In its sample, this clonotype was seen many times. Its antigen has not been determined. Nothing much larger sits one base from this clone, and base qualities are not available. Within a library made for alpha chains, this beta chain is off target, and its count is uninformative.

The V gene is TRBV11-2 and the J gene is TRBJ2-3; 10 bases in between match TRBD2. This TCR came from a male donor with early-stage non-small cell lung cancer. The source material was PBMCs, sampled at surgery. The bases are TGTGCCAGCAGCTTACTAGCGGGAGCAGATACGCAGTATTTT. Translated, this gives CASSLLAGADTQYF. Supplemented by the reference TRBV11-2 and TRBJ2-3 proteins around the CDR3, the complete variable domain is EAGVAQSPRYKIIEKRQSVAFWCNPISGHATLYWYQQILGQGPKLLIQFQNNGVVDDSQLPKDRFSAERLKGVDSTLKIQPAKLEDSAVYLCASSLLAGADTQYFGPGTRLTVL.